These T cell receptor beta chains were read from a single sample in a study of blood T cells in healthy people across ages. TCRdb redid the calling of the 5' RACE reads with MiXCR, one entry per CDR3 protein. The profile shows 1.5 million to 2 million distinct CDR3 sequences, approximately 50% of them singletons. Material for sequencing was blood. Receptors were obtained from a woman aged 40 to 50 in good health. The CDR3 runs from the conserved cysteine through the conserved F or W. A D gene is named only where the DNA matches it firmly. Not all rows give a size; the values are once, few, many and, for expanded clones, a class.

DNA	CDR3	size	length	D	V	J
TGTGCCAGCAGCCCAGTCGGGGGTGCGAACACTGAAGCTTTCTTT	CASSPVGGANTEAFF	.	15	.	TRBV4-2	TRBJ1-1
TGTGCCATCAGTGAGTCGAGGGGACAGAACACTGAAGCTTTCTTT	CAISESRGQNTEAFF	.	15	.	TRBV10-3	TRBJ1-1
TGTGCCAGCGTGCCCACAGGCGGATCCTGGGCCTACGAGCAGTACTTC	CASVPTGGSWAYEQYF	few	16	.	TRBV27	TRBJ2-7
TGTGCCAGCAGTGTAACTAGCGGGGGAGGGTACAATGAGCAGTTCTTC	CASSVTSGGGYNEQFF	.	16	TRBD2	TRBV27	TRBJ2-1
TGCGCCAGCAGCGACGACAGGGTGATATATGAGCAGTTCTTC	CASSDDRVIYEQFF	.	14	TRBD1	TRBV5-1	TRBJ2-1
TGTGCCAGCCCGGCGGGCCTAACACTGACAGGTGATACGCAGTATTTT	CASPAGLTLTGDTQYF	once	16	.	TRBV2	TRBJ2-3
TGCAGCCTTCGACTAGCGGGGGGCTACACAGATACGCAGTATTTT	CSLRLAGGYTDTQYF	few	15	TRBD2	TRBV20-1	TRBJ2-3
TGCAGTGCCCACACAGGGGGCGGATCAATTAATCAGCCCCAGCATTTT	CSAHTGGGSINQPQHF	few	16	TRBD1	TRBV20-1	TRBJ1-5
TGTGCCAGCAGTTCCACTAGGGCAGATACGCAGTATTTT	CASSSTRADTQYF	.	13	.	TRBV27	TRBJ2-3
TGTGCCAGCTTTATGGGTGGTGAGCAGTACTTC	CASFMGGEQYF	.	11	.	TRBV18	TRBJ2-5
TGCGCCAGCAGCCAAGATACCAGGAACACCGGGGAGCTGTTTTTT	CASSQDTRNTGELFF	.	15	.	TRBV4-3	TRBJ2-2
TGCAGCGTTGATGCGGGTTCGAGTTGGGAGACCCAGTACTTC	CSVDAGSSWETQYF	many	14	.	TRBV29-1	TRBJ2-5
TGTGCCAGCTCACAAGGACAGGGGGGCGAAGCTTTCTTT	CASSQGQGGEAFF	.	13	TRBD1	TRBV18	TRBJ1-1
TGTGCCAGCTCACCACCCCCAGGGCTGGGGTCCTACAATGAGCAGTTCTTC	CASSPPPGLGSYNEQFF	.	17	.	TRBV18	TRBJ2-1
TGCAGCGGGGGGCAGGGACGGACCGGGGAGCTGTTTTTT	CSGGQGRTGELFF	.	13	.	TRBV29-1	TRBJ2-2
TGCAGTGCCGGGCGCCAGGGGTATGGCTACACCTTC	CSAGRQGYGYTF	once	12	.	TRBV20-1	TRBJ1-2
TGCAGTGCTAGAAGAGACATGAGGGAAAATTCACCCCTCCACTTT	CSARRDMRENSPLHF	.	15	.	TRBV20-1	TRBJ1-6
TGCAGTGCTAGGTGCATGGGAGCGGAGACCCAGTACTTC	CSARCMGAETQYF	.	13	.	TRBV20-1	TRBJ2-5
TGTGCCAGCAGCAAGAAACAGGGGGCGGCCGGAGAAAAACTGTTTTTT	CASSKKQGAAGEKLFF	.	16	TRBD1	TRBV12-3/TRBV12-4	TRBJ1-4
TGCAGCGTTGGTGTGGCTGGGGCCAACGTCCTGACTTTC	CSVGVAGANVLTF	once	13	.	TRBV29-1	TRBJ2-6
TGTGCCAGCAGCCACGCACAGGGAATAGATGAAAAACTGTTTTTT	CASSHAQGIDEKLFF	.	15	.	TRBV4-2	TRBJ1-4
TGTGCCAGCAGTTTCGGGACAGAGACCCCAAATGAGCAGTTCTTC	CASSFGTETPNEQFF	few	15	TRBD1	TRBV6-5	TRBJ2-1